The TCR beta chain described here comes from a study of T cell responses to AZD1222 COVID-19 vaccine. Study at large: Pooling was applied to second doses at about 4 or about 12 weeks.

As for this clone: Its target is unknown.

CDR3 length equals 15 residues. Trimming pared 0 bases from V and 8 bases from J, leaving 17 bases between. Germline-derived CDR1 and CDR2 are SGHKS and YYEKEE (reference sequence). Method: immunoSEQ multiplex PCR; TCRdb's copy keeps in-frame clones and lacks some. The sample shows 95,000 or so clones, 85% to 90% of them seen only once. Whole-study results and caveats: Of the AZD1222 recipients, only 5 to 7 were seropositive at baseline.

This sequence was found in an adult in good health. Source: peripheral blood, taken on day 0 of AZD1222 vaccination. The J gene is TRBJ1-2, the V gene TRBV5-5; a weak D match, TRBD1 (5 bases). This CDR3 is CASSLGISGTSGYTF. For the CDR3, the DNA is TGTGCCAGCAGCTTGGGGATATCCGGGACCTCGGGCTACACCTTC.